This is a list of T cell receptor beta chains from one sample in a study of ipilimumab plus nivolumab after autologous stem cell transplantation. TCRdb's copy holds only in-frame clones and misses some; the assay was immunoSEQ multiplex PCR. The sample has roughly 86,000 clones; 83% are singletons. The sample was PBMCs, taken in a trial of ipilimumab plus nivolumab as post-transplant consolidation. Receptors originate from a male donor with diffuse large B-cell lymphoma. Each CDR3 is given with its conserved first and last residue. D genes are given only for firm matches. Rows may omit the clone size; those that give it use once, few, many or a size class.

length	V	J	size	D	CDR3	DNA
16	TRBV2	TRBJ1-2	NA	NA	CASTRSGLGRGYGYTF	TGTGCCAGCACCAGAAGCGGGTTGGGGAGGGGCTATGGCTACACCTTC
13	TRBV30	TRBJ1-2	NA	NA	CAWSDRRNYGYTF	TGTGCCTGGAGTGACAGGAGGAACTATGGCTACACCTTC
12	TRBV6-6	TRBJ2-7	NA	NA	CASSLQGYEQYF	TGTGCCAGCAGCCTACAGGGTTACGAGCAGTACTTC
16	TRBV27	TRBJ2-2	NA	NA	CASSFLGFANTGELFF	TGTGCCAGCAGTTTTTTGGGGTTCGCGAACACCGGGGAGCTGTTTTTT
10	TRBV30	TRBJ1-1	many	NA	CARLDTEAFF	TGTGCCCGGCTAGACACTGAAGCTTTCTTT
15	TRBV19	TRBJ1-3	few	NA	CASSISGSAGNTIYF	TGTGCCAGTAGTATTTCTGGGTCCGCTGGAAACACCATATATTTT
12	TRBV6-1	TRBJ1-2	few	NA	CASSVQGNGYTF	TGTGCCAGCAGTGTACAGGGTAATGGCTACACCTTC
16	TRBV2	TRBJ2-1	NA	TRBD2	CASKGTSGASYNEQFF	TGTGCCAGCAAGGGGACTAGCGGGGCCTCCTACAATGAGCAGTTCTTC
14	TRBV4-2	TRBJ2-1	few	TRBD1	CASSQADREGEQFF	TGTGCCAGCAGCCAAGCAGACAGGGAAGGTGAGCAGTTCTTC
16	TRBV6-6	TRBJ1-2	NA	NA	CASSSSDSRWGRGYTF	TGTGCCAGCAGTTCATCGGACAGCCGGTGGGGGAGGGGCTACACCTTC
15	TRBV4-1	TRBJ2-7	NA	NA	CASSQGDMVGYEQYF	TGCGCCAGCAGCCAAGGAGACATGGTAGGCTACGAGCAGTACTTC
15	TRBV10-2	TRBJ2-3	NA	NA	CASSEPAGSTDTQYF	TGCGCCAGCAGTGAACCGGCGGGGAGCACAGATACGCAGTATTTT
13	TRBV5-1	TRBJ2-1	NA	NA	CASSPGLQYEQFF	TGCGCCAGCAGCCCGGGACTTCAATATGAGCAGTTCTTC
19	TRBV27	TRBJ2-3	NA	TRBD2	CASSLLAPTSGGPTDTQYF	TGTGCCAGCAGTTTATTGGCTCCGACTAGCGGGGGGCCCACAGATACGCAGTATTTT
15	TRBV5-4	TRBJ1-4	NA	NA	CASSPGRRSSEKLFF	TGTGCCAGCAGCCCCGGACGGAGGAGTTCGGAAAAACTGTTTTTT
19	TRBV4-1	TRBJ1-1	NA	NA	CATTATEGSYSSMNTEAFF	TGCGCCACCACCGCAACAGAGGGAAGTTATTCCTCAATGAACACTGAAGCTTTCTTT
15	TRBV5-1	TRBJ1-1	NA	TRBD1	CASSLPGQPNTEAFF	TGCGCCAGCAGCTTGCCGGGACAGCCGAACACTGAAGCTTTCTTT
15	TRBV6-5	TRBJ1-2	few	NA	CASSYSPGGYYGYTF	TGTGCCAGCAGTTACTCGCCGGGCGGATACTATGGCTACACCTTC
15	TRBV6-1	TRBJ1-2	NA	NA	CASSEALLSRRGYTF	TGTGCCAGCAGTGAAGCGCTTCTCTCCCGGAGGGGCTACACCTTC
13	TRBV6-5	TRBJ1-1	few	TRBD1	CASRSTGRAEAFF	TGTGCCAGCAGGTCGACAGGGCGCGCTGAAGCTTTCTTT
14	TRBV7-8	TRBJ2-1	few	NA	CASMRWGGGNEQFF	TGTGCCAGCATGAGGTGGGGGGGCGGAAATGAGCAGTTCTTC
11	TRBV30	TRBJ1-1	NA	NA	CAAGLNTEAFF	TGTGCCGCCGGCCTGAACACTGAAGCTTTCTTT
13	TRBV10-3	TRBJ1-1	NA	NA	CAISEGANTEAFF	TGTGCCATCAGTGAAGGGGCGAACACTGAAGCTTTCTTT
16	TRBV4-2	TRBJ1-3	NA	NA	CASSQDTQYSGNTIYF	TGTGCCAGCAGCCAAGATACACAGTACTCTGGAAACACCATATATTTT
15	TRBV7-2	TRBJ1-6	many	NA	CASSLVWGGSSPLHF	TGTGCCAGCAGCTTAGTCTGGGGGGGGAGTTCACCCCTCCACTTT
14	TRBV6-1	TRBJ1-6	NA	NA	CASSDQSYNSPLHF	TGTGCCAGCAGTGATCAGAGTTATAATTCACCCCTCCACTTT
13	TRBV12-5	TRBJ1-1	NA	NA	CASGSRTEREAFF	TGTGCTAGTGGCTCCCGGACAGAGAGAGAAGCTTTCTTT
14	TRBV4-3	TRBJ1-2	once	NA	CASSPQRASVGYTF	TGCGCCAGCAGCCCCCAACGGGCCTCAGTGGGCTACACCTTC
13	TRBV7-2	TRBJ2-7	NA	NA	CASSLVVTYEQYF	TGTGCCAGCAGCTTAGTAGTAACCTACGAGCAGTACTTC
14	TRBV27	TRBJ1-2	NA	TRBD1	CASSWDRDSYGYTF	TGTGCCAGCAGTTGGGACAGGGACTCCTATGGCTACACCTTC
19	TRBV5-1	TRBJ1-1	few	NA	CASSLRGMGLIKGFTEAFF	TGCGCCAGCAGCTTAAGAGGTATGGGTCTAATAAAAGGGTTCACTGAAGCTTTCTTT
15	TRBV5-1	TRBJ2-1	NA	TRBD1	CASSLAGQDYNEQFF	TGCGCCAGCAGCTTGGCGGGACAGGATTACAATGAGCAGTTCTTC
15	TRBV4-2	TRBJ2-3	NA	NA	CASSQDLRQTDTQYF	TGTGCCAGCAGCCAAGATCTGCGACAGACAGATACGCAGTATTTT